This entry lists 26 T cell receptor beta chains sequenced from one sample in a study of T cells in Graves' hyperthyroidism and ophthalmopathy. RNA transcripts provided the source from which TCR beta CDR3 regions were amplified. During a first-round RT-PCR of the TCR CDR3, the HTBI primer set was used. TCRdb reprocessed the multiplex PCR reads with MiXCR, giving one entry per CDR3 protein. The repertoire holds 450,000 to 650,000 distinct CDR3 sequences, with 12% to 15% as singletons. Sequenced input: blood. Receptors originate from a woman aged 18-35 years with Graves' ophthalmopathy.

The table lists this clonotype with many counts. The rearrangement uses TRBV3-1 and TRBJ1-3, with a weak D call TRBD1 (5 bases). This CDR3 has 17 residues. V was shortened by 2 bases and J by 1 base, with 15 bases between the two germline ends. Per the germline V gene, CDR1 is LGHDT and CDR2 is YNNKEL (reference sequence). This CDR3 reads CASSQRGVEVSGNTIYF. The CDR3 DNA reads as TGTGCCAGCAGCCAAAGAGGGGTGGAGGTTTCTGGAAACACCATATATTTT.

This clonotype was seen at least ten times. CDR3 loop: CASSQESYGRTQETQYF. The CDR3 region has the DNA TGTGCCAGCAGCCAAGAATCATACGGACGGACGCAAGAGACCCAGTACTTC. The chain has TRBV3-1 and TRBJ2-5; D uncertain. V was pared by 0 bases and J by 2 bases, with 16 bases between. Germline lookup yields CDR1 LGHDT and CDR2 YNNKEL (reference sequence). The length of the CDR3 is 17 residues.

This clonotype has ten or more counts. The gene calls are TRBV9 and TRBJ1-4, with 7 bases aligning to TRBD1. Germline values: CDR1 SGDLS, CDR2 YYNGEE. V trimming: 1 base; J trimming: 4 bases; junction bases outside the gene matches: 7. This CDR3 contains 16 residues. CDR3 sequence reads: CASSVSAGQINEKLFF. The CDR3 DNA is TGTGCCAGCAGCGTATCAGCGGGACAGATTAATGAAAAACTGTTTTTT.

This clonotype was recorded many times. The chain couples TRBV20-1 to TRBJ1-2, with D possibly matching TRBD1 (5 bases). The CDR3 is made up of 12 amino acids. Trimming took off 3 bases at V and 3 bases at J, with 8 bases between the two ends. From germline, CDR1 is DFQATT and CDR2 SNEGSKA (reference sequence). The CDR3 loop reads CSARSRDYGYTF. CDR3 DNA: TGCAGTGCTAGGAGCAGGGACTATGGCTACACCTTC.

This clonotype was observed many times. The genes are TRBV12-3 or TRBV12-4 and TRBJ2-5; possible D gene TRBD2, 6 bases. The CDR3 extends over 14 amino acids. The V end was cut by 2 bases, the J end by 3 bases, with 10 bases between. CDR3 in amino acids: CASSLLGGEETQYF. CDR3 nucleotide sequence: TGTGCCAGCAGTTTACTCGGAGGGGAAGAGACCCAGTACTTC.

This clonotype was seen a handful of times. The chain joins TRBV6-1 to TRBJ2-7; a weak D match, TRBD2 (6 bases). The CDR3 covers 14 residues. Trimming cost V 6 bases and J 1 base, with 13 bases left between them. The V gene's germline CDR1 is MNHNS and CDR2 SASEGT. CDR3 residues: CASRSDYLSYEQYF. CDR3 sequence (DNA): TGTGCCAGCAGATCGGACTACCTTTCCTACGAGCAGTACTTC.

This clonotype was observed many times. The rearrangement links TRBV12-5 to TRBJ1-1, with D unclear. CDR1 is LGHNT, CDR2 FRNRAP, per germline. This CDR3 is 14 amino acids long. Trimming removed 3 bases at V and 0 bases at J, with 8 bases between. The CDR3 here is CASGFAVLNTEAFF. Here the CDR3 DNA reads TGTGCTAGTGGTTTCGCAGTTCTGAACACTGAAGCTTTCTTT.

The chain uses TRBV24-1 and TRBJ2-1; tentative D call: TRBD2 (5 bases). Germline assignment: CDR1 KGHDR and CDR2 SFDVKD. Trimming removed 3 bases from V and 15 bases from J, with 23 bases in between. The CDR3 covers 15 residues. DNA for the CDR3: TGTGCCACCAGTGATAATCGTCTAGACCCCGGACTGCGGTTCTTC. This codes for CATSDNRLDPGLRFF.

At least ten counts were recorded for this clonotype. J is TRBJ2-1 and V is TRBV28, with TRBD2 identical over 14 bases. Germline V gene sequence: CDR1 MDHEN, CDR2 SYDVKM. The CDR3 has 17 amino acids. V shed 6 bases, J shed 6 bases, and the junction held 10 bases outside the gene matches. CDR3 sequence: CASSRPLTSGRANEQFF. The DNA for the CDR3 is TGTGCCAGCAGCCGTCCCCTGACTAGCGGGAGGGCCAATGAGCAGTTCTTC.

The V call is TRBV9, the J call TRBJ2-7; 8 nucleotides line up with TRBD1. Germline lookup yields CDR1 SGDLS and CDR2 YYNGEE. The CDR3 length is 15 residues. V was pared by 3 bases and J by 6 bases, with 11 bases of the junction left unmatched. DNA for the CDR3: TGTGCCAGCAGCGCCACCGGGACAGGACTCGCCGAGCAGTACTTC. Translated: CASSATGTGLAEQYF.

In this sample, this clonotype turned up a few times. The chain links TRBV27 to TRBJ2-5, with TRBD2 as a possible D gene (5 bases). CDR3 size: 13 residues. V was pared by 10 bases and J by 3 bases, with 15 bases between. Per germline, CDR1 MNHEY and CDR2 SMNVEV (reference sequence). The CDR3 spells CAISSSQKETQYF. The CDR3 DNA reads TGTGCCATTTCCTCTAGCCAAAAAGAGACCCAGTACTTC.

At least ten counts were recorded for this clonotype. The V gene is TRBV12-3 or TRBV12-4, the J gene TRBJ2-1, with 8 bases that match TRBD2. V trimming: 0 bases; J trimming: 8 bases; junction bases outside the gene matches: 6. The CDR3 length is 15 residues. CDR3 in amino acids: CASSLARGAVDEQFF. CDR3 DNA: TGTGCCAGCAGTTTAGCGCGGGGGGCTGTGGATGAGCAGTTCTTC.

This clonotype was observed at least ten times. The CDR3 bases are TGCAGTGCTAGGGGTGGGAGGACCTCCTACGAGCAGTACTTC. Protein sequence: CSARGGRTSYEQYF. V is TRBV20-1 and J is TRBJ2-7, with a tentative D call TRBD2 (6 bases). Trimming removed 3 bases from V and 0 bases from J, with 12 bases in between. This CDR3 contains 14 residues. Germline loops: CDR1 DFQATT, CDR2 SNEGSKA (reference sequence).

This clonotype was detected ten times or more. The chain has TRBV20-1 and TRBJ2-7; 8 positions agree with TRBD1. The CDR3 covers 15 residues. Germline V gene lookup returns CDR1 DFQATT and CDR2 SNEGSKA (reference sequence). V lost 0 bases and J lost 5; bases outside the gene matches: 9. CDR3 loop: CSARDWGQVKDEQYF. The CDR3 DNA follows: TGCAGTGCTAGAGATTGGGGACAGGTTAAGGACGAGCAGTACTTC.

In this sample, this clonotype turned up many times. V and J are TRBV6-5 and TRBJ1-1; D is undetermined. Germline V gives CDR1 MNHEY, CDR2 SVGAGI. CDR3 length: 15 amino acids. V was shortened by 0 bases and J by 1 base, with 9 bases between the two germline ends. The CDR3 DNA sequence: TGTGCCAGCAGTTACTCGTGGGTTACGAACACTGAAGCTTTCTTT. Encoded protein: CASSYSWVTNTEAFF.

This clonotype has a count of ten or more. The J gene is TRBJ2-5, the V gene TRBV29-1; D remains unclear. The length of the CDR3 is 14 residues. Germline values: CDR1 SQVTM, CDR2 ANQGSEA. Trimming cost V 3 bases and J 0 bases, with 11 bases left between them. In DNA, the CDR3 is TGCAGCGTTGATTGGGCCGGAGACCAAGAGACCCAGTACTTC. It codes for CSVDWAGDQETQYF. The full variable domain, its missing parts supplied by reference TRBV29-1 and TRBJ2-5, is SAVISQKPSRDICQRGTSLTIQCQVDSQVTMMFWYRQQPGQSLTLIATANQGSEATYESGFVIDKFPISRPNLTFSTLTVSNMSPEDSSIYLCSVDWAGDQETQYFGPGTRLLVL.

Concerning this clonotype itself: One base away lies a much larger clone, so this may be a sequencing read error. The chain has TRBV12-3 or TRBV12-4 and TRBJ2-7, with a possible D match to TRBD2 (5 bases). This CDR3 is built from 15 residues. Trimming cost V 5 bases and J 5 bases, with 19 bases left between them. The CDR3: CASSPTTGGWNEQYF. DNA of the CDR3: TGTGCCAGCAGTCCAACAACCGGAGGTTGGAACGAGCAGTACTTC.

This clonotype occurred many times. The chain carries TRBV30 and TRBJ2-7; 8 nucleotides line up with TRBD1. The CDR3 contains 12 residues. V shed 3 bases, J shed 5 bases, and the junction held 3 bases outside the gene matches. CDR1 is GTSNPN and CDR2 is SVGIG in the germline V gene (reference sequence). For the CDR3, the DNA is TGTGCCTGGAGCTCAGGGGGCCACGAGCAGTACTTC. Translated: CAWSSGGHEQYF.

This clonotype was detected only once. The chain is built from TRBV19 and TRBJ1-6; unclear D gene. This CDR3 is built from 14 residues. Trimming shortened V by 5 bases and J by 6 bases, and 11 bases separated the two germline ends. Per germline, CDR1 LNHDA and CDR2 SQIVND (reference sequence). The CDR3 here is CASSANSVNSPLHF. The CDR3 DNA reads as TGTGCCAGTAGTGCCAACAGCGTTAATTCACCCCTCCACTTT.

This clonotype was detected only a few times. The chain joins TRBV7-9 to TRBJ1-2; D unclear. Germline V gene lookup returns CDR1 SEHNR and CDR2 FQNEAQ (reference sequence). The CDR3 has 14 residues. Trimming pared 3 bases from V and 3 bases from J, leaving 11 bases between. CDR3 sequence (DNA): TGTGCCAGCAGCTTCGCTGGCGGACACTATGGCTACACCTTC. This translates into CASSFAGGHYGYTF.

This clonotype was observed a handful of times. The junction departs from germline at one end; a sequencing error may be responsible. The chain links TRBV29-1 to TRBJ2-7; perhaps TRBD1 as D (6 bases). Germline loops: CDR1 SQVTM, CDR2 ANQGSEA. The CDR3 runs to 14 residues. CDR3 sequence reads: CSVARTASSYEQYF. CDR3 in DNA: TGTAGCGTTGCCAGGACAGCTAGCTCCTACGAGCAGTACTTC.

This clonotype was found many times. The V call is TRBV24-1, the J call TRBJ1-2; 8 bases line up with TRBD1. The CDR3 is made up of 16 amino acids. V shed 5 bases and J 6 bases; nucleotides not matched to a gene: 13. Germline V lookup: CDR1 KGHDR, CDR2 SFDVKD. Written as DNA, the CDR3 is TGTGCCACCAGTGCCCTGCCCGGGACAGGACATGATGGCTACACCTTC. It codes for CATSALPGTGHDGYTF.

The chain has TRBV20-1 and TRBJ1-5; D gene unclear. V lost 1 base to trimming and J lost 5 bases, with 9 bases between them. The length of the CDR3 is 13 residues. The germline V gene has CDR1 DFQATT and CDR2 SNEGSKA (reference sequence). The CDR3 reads CSARVGIYQPQHF. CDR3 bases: TGCAGTGCTAGAGTTGGGATTTATCAGCCCCAGCATTTT.

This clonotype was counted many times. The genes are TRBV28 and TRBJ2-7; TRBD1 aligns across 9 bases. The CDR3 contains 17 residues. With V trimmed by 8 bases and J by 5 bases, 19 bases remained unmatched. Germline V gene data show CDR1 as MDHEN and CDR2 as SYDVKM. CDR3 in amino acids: CASFSLIVRDRVHEQYF. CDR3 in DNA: TGTGCCAGCTTTTCTTTAATAGTCCGGGACAGGGTCCACGAGCAGTACTTC.

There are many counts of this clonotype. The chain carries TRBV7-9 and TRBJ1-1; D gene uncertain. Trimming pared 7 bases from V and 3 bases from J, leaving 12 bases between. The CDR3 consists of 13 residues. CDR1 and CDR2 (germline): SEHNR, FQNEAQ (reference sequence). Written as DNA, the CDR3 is TGTGCCAGCAACCCAACTAGGGACACTGAAGCTTTCTTT. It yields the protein CASNPTRDTEAFF.

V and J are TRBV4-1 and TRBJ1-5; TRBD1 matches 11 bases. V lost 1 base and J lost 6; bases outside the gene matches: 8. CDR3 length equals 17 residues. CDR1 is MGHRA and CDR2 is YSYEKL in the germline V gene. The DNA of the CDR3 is TGCGCCAGCAGCCAAGGCCTCCCGGGACAGGGGGGTCAGCCCCAGCATTTT. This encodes CASSQGLPGQGGQPQHF.